These T cell receptor beta chains were read from a single sample in a study of regulatory T cells in long-lasting Graves disease. From the multiplex PCR reads, TCRdb called clonotypes with MiXCR, one entry per CDR3 protein. This sample yields approximately 360,000 distinct CDR3 sequences, of which less than 30% are seen a single time; around 30% belongs to the top ten. Source: peripheral blood mononuclear cells (PBMCs), taken when the disease was refractory, from a patient treated with antithyroid drugs. The source is a woman aged 40 to 50 with Graves disease. Both conserved end residues are part of each CDR3. The order of the fields is clone size, D gene, J gene, V gene, CDR3 length, CDR3 protein, CDR3 DNA. The D gene is left open where the match is weak. Expanded clones get a size class; other rows say once, few or many, or leave the size out.

few . TRBJ1-1 TRBV18 14 CASSPFEGDTEAFF TGTGCCAGCTCACCATTCGAAGGGGATACTGAAGCTTTCTTT
few . TRBJ2-2 TRBV5-5 15 CASSYSLRAPGELFF TGTGCCAGCAGCTATTCCCTCAGGGCCCCCGGGGAGCTGTTTTTT
. . TRBJ2-7 TRBV5-8 15 CASCAWTVKSYEQYF TGTGCCAGCTGCGCGTGGACAGTAAAATCCTACGAGCAGTACTTC
. . TRBJ1-6 TRBV11-2 17 CASSLDFARAGGSPLHF TGTGCCAGCAGCTTGGATTTCGCCAGGGCCGGGGGTTCACCCCTCCACTTT
many TRBD2 TRBJ2-7 TRBV12-3/TRBV12-4 14 CASSKTSNPYEQYF TGTGCCAGCAGCAAGACTAGCAATCCCTACGAGCAGTACTTC
. TRBD2 TRBJ2-4 TRBV4-1 18 CASSRGLAGAAAKNIQYF TGCGCCAGCAGCCGCGGACTAGCGGGAGCAGCGGCCAAAAACATTCAGTACTTC
many . TRBJ2-7 TRBV20-1 11 CSATADYEQYF TGCAGTGCTACCGCTGACTACGAGCAGTACTTC
many TRBD1 TRBJ1-2 TRBV7-3 15 CASRKGQGVNYGYTF TGTGCCAGCAGAAAGGGGCAGGGGGTTAACTATGGCTACACCTTC
few TRBD1 TRBJ1-5 TRBV29-1 14 CSALTGAFNQPQHF TGCAGCGCTTTGACAGGGGCGTTCAATCAGCCCCAGCATTTT
. TRBD1 TRBJ1-4 TRBV9 14 CASSEGQGAEKLFF TGTGCCAGCAGCGAAGGACAGGGGGCGGAAAAACTGTTTTTT
few TRBD2 TRBJ2-2 TRBV6-4 16 CASSDSSGRDTGELFF TGTGCCAGCAGTGACTCGAGCGGGAGGGACACCGGGGAGCTGTTTTTT
few . TRBJ1-1 TRBV20-1 13 CNAVRGDWTEAFF TGCAATGCTGTGAGGGGAGATTGGACTGAAGCTTTCTTT
. . TRBJ2-7 TRBV5-1 14 CAGSLEGYGGEQYF TGCGCCGGCAGCTTGGAAGGGTATGGGGGCGAGCAGTACTTC
many . TRBJ2-7 TRBV12-3/TRBV12-4 15 CASSFRVGGYYEQYF TGTGCCAGCAGTTTCCGGGTAGGAGGCTACTACGAGCAGTACTTC
many . TRBJ1-6 TRBV7-2 15 CASSLEQRRHSPLHF TGTGCCAGCAGCTTAGAACAGCGAAGGCATTCACCCCTCCACTTT
few TRBD2 TRBJ2-2 TRBV2 17 CASSSTGLSAKTGELFF TGTGCCAGCAGTTCAACGGGACTATCTGCTAAGACCGGGGAGCTGTTTTTT
many . TRBJ1-1 TRBV28 16 CASSPPFKDMNTEAFF TGTGCCAGCAGTCCCCCCTTTAAGGATATGAACACTGAAGCTTTCTTT
few TRBD1 TRBJ2-5 TRBV30 14 CALQGAPSQETQYF TGTGCCTTACAGGGGGCCCCGAGCCAAGAGACCCAGTACTTC
once . TRBJ2-2 TRBV11-2 18 CASSKTRPRAPGTGELFF TGTGCCAGCAGTAAAACCCGGCCAAGGGCGCCGGGCACCGGGGAGCTGTTTTTT
few TRBD2 TRBJ2-7 TRBV25-1 14 CASTGGAGLYEQYF TGTGCCAGCACCGGGGGGGCAGGTCTCTACGAGCAGTACTTC
few . TRBJ2-7 TRBV14 14 CASSQGASPGEQYF TGTGCCAGCAGCCAAGGGGCCTCCCCTGGCGAGCAGTACTTC
. . TRBJ1-5 TRBV6-1 14 CASSLALAKMPQHF TGTGCCAGCAGTCTCGCTTTAGCGAAAATGCCCCAGCATTTT
many . TRBJ2-5 TRBV28 14 CASSFVYGQETQYF TGTGCCAGCAGTTTTGTTTACGGACAAGAGACCCAGTACTTC
. . TRBJ1-1 TRBV6-1 13 CASASLGNTEAFF TGTGCCAGCGCCTCGCTCGGGAACACTGAAGCTTTCTTT
many . TRBJ1-2 TRBV28 14 CASSSRGTLPGYTF TGTGCCAGCAGTTCCCGAGGGACCCTTCCTGGCTACACCTTC
many . TRBJ2-7 TRBV24-1 16 CATSPTGTGKSYEQYF TGTGCCACCAGTCCAACCGGGACGGGCAAATCCTACGAGCAGTACTTC
once TRBD2 TRBJ2-7 TRBV5-1 15 CASSPRLATRYEQYF TGCGCCAGCAGCCCCCGACTAGCTACGCGCTACGAGCAGTACTTC
few TRBD1 TRBJ2-2 TRBV2 15 CASTPRDRGQKELFF TGTGCCAGCACCCCTCGGGACAGGGGCCAGAAGGAGCTGTTTTTT
few . TRBJ1-1 TRBV9 14 CASSVGVVSTEAFF TGTGCCAGCAGCGTAGGGGTGGTTAGCACTGAAGCTTTCTTT
. . TRBJ2-6 TRBV10-3 14 CAISGVIGANVLTF TGTGCCATCAGCGGAGTTATTGGGGCCAACGTCCTGACTTTC
many TRBD2 TRBJ2-7 TRBV6-5 14 CASSYGGSGDEQYF TGTGCCAGCAGTTACGGCGGGAGCGGGGACGAGCAGTACTTC
many . TRBJ1-1 TRBV12-3/TRBV12-4 13 CASSLYWNTEAFF TGTGCCAGCAGTTTATACTGGAACACTGAAGCTTTCTTT
. . TRBJ2-1 TRBV28 11 CASSSANEQFF TGTGCCAGCAGTTCCGCGAATGAGCAGTTCTTC
. . TRBJ1-5 TRBV19 13 CASTGQANQPQHF TGTGCCAGTACTGGACAAGCCAATCAGCCCCAGCATTTT
. TRBD2 TRBJ2-1 TRBV19 12 CASSIGGREQFF TGTGCCAGTAGTATAGGCGGGAGGGAGCAGTTCTTC
few . TRBJ2-3 TRBV2 12 CASRKEGDTQYF TGTGCCAGCAGAAAAGAGGGGGATACGCAGTATTTT
. . TRBJ1-1 TRBV27 15 CASSWTAAGDTEAFF TGTGCCAGCAGTTGGACAGCCGCAGGCGACACTGAAGCTTTCTTT
few TRBD1 TRBJ1-1 TRBV5-1 16 CASSPYRQGVSTEAFF TGCGCCAGCAGCCCATACCGACAGGGCGTCAGCACTGAAGCTTTCTTT
many . TRBJ2-2 TRBV10-3 17 CAISLRASGRDTGELFF TGTGCCATCAGCCTCCGGGCTTCGGGGCGGGACACCGGGGAGCTGTTTTTT
few . TRBJ2-2 TRBV7-2 13 CASSPSRSGELFF TGTGCCAGCAGCCCCTCGCGGTCCGGGGAGCTGTTTTTT
many TRBD2 TRBJ2-2 TRBV11-2 15 CASSLKRENTGELFF TGTGCCAGCAGCTTGAAGCGGGAGAACACCGGGGAGCTGTTTTTT
few . TRBJ2-5 TRBV7-2 15 CASSLSLVFIETQYF TGTGCCAGCAGCCTCTCACTAGTTTTTATCGAGACCCAGTACTTC
. . TRBJ2-2 TRBV7-9 14 CASSPPGHTGELFF TGTGCCAGCAGCCCCCCGGGGCACACCGGGGAGCTGTTTTTT
. . TRBJ1-6 TRBV5-4 13 CASSFRINSPLHF TGTGCCAGCAGCTTTAGGATAAATTCACCCCTCCACTTT
. . TRBJ2-5 TRBV27 15 CASSLWGLSSETQYF TGTGCCAGCAGTTTGTGGGGGCTCTCGTCGGAGACCCAGTACTTC
few TRBD1 TRBJ2-7 TRBV20-1 13 CSATGGAGYEQYF TGCAGTGCTACAGGGGGCGCGGGCTACGAGCAGTACTTC
. TRBD1 TRBJ1-2 TRBV29-1 11 CSVEDQGAYTF TGCAGCGTTGAAGACCAGGGGGCCTACACCTTC
few TRBD1 TRBJ2-7 TRBV19 14 CASSVGTESYEQYF TGTGCCAGTAGTGTCGGGACAGAGTCCTACGAGCAGTACTTC
few . TRBJ1-1 TRBV6-1 14 CASWEPGGSTEAFF TGTGCCAGCTGGGAACCGGGGGGGAGCACTGAAGCTTTCTTT
few . TRBJ2-7 TRBV5-6 15 CASSYPGAGAYEQYF TGTGCCAGCAGCTACCCAGGGGCAGGCGCCTACGAGCAGTACTTC
many TRBD1 TRBJ1-2 TRBV29-1 14 CSVARQGINYGYTF TGCAGCGTTGCCCGACAGGGGATTAACTATGGCTACACCTTC
few . TRBJ2-5 TRBV7-9 15 CASSLRVRAQETQYF TGTGCCAGCAGCTTACGGGTCAGGGCTCAAGAGACCCAGTACTTC
many . TRBJ1-2 TRBV2 11 CASSWGPSLTF TGTGCCAGCAGCTGGGGGCCGAGTTTAACCTTC
. . TRBJ1-6 TRBV20-1 14 CSARDRGDNSPPHF TGCAGTGCGCGGGACCGCGGGGATAATTCACCCCCCCACTTT
many . TRBJ1-2 TRBV19 13 CASRTTEFYGYTF TGTGCCAGTAGGACTACGGAGTTCTATGGCTACACCTTC
. TRBD1 TRBJ1-5 TRBV20-1 15 CSASWDRESNQPQHF TGCAGTGCTAGTTGGGACAGGGAAAGCAATCAGCCCCAGCATTTT
few TRBD1 TRBJ1-5 TRBV28 16 CASSLGTGGGRQPQHF TGTGCCAGCAGTTTAGGGACAGGGGGTGGAAGGCAGCCCCAGCATTTT
. . TRBJ2-2 TRBV7-2 15 CASSLGNWDFGELFF TGTGCCAGCAGCTTAGGGAACTGGGACTTCGGGGAGCTGTTTTTT
. TRBD2 TRBJ2-5 TRBV6-1 13 CASTSGSGKTQYF TGTGCCAGCACAAGCGGGAGTGGGAAGACCCAGTACTTC